The 5 T cell receptor beta chains below come from one sample, sequenced in a study of Graves' ophthalmopathy and Graves' hyperthyroidism. RNA served as the template for amplifying TCR beta CDR3 regions. A first-round RT-PCR used HTBI primers, followed by a second-round multiplex PCR. In TCRdb, the multiplex PCR reads were re-called with MiXCR into one record per CDR3 protein. In the table there are about 620,000 distinct CDR3 sequences, 22% of which are singletons. Sequences were obtained from peripheral blood. The receptors here all came from a woman between 18 and 30 years old with stable Graves' hyperthyroidism. Some clones in this sample may be carry-over from other donors' samples.

This clonotype appeared once. The CDR3 end shows no conserved phenylalanine or tryptophan, and so a read error is likely. The chain has TRBV27 and TRBJ2-7; no clear D. V was cut by 9 bases and J by 0 bases, with 12 bases left in between. CDR3 length equals 13 residues. Germline lookup yields CDR1 MNHEY and CDR2 SMNVEV (reference sequence). CDR3 amino acids: CASGYQSSYEQYL. The CDR3 DNA reads as TGTGCCAGTGGGTACCAGAGCTCCTACGAGCAGTACTTG.

This clonotype was detected many times. J is TRBJ1-3 and V is TRBV5-6; the D is unclear. Trimming took 1 base from V and 4 from J, leaving 6 bases between them. The V gene's germline CDR1 is SGHDT and CDR2 YYEEEE. The CDR3 is 13 residues long. The CDR3 region is CASSLCLGNTIYF. The CDR3 DNA follows: TGTGCCAGCAGCTTGTGTCTCGGAAACACCATATATTTT.

Ten or more counts support this clonotype. V and J are TRBV5-1 and TRBJ2-7, with 8 bases fitting TRBD1. CDR3 size: 13 residues. Germline V gene data show CDR1 as SGHRS and CDR2 as YFSETQ. With V trimmed by 5 bases and J by 10 bases, 11 bases remained unmatched. The CDR3 DNA follows: TGCGCCAGCAGAGCGGACAGGGCTCCCGGACAGTACTTC. It encodes CASRADRAPGQYF.

This clonotype occurred many times. This chain uses TRBV6-5 with TRBJ2-2, with 9 bases matching TRBD1. CDR1 and CDR2 from the germline V gene are MNHEY and SVGAGI. Trimming took 6 bases from V and 9 from J; bases not matched to a gene: 11. This CDR3 comprises 15 residues. The CDR3 protein is CASRALRDRVRELFF. CDR3 coding DNA: TGTGCCAGCAGAGCCTTACGGGACAGGGTCAGGGAGCTGTTTTTT.

The chain uses TRBV12-3 or TRBV12-4 and TRBJ1-2, with a weak D call TRBD1 (5 bases). V shed 5 bases and J shed 1 base, with 14 bases lying between them. The length of the CDR3 is 15 residues. The CDR3 DNA reads TGTGCCAGCAGTCTACGGGGCCGAATTAACTATGGCTACACCTTC. It encodes CASSLRGRINYGYTF.